Each of the 20 T cell receptor beta chains below was sequenced from the same sample in a study of OX40 agonist ivuxolimab in advanced cancers. Profiling relied on immunoSEQ multiplex PCR, and the TCRdb table lists in-frame clones only, not all of them. The sample lists tens of thousands of clones; 65% to 85% were seen once. The sample in question was CD4+ or CD8+ T cells sorted from blood, obtained in a trial of the OX40 agonist ivuxolimab. All receptors derive from an adult with an advanced solid tumor such as melanoma, head and neck, liver or kidney cancer.

This chain links TRBV4-1 with TRBJ1-6; unclear D gene. V lost 0 bases, J lost 14 bases, and 14 bases lay in between. Germline V lookup: CDR1 MGHRA, CDR2 YSYEKL. The CDR3 contains 14 residues. CDR3 nucleotide sequence: TGCGCCAGCAGCCAAGATTGGGCGAGTAGGGCCCTCCACTTT. Translating it yields CASSQDWASRALHF.

This chain joins TRBV7-6 and TRBJ2-5; 7 nucleotides agree with TRBD2. CDR3 length: 16 amino acids. After removal of 6 bases from V and 1 base from J, the junction contained 11 bases not matched to a gene. The germline gives CDR1 SGHVS, CDR2 FNYEAQ. CDR3 protein: CASSLLRAGSQETQYF. The CDR3 nucleotides read TGTGCCAGCAGTCTTTTGAGAGCGGGATCCCAAGAGACCCAGTACTTC.

J is TRBJ2-2 and V is TRBV2; D call uncertain. Germline CDR1 SNHLY, CDR2 FYNNEI. V lost 1 base, J lost 8 bases, and 8 bases lay in between. CDR3 length equals 13 residues. CDR3 sequence reads: CASSEGTEGELFF. DNA of the CDR3: TGTGCCAGCAGTGAAGGGACCGAGGGGGAGCTGTTTTTT.

This sequence joins TRBV6-5 and TRBJ2-3; no reliable D call. Per germline, CDR1 MNHEY and CDR2 SVGAGI. This CDR3 is built from 15 residues. CDR3 DNA: TGTGGAACCTCACCCGGACGTTTTAGCACAGATACGCAGTATTTT. Its translation: CGTSPGRFSTDTQYF.

J is TRBJ2-7 and V is TRBV10-3; D may be TRBD1 or TRBD2 (7 bases each). Trimming took 0 bases from V and 4 from J, leaving 13 bases between them. CDR1 ENHRY and CDR2 SYGVKD come from the germline V gene. The CDR3 is 15 amino acids. The CDR3 nucleotides are TGTGCCATCAGTGAGTCTGGCAGGGGGGGTTACGAGCAGTACTTC. It encodes CAISESGRGGYEQYF.

This clone was detected only a few times. The chain couples TRBV4-3 to TRBJ2-3, with D unresolved. The germline V and J ends were trimmed by 4 bases and 4 bases, with 9 bases remaining between them. Germline V gene lookup returns CDR1 LGHNA and CDR2 YSLEER. The CDR3 covers 13 residues. The CDR3 spells CASSLERPDTQYF. CDR3 DNA sequence: TGCGCCAGCAGCCTTGAAAGGCCAGATACGCAGTATTTT.

The chain combines TRBV4-3 with TRBJ2-3, with no clear D. In germline, CDR1 is LGHNA, CDR2 YSLEER. The CDR3 length is 11 residues. V was shortened by 4 bases and J by 4 bases, with 3 bases between the two germline ends. The chain's CDR3 is CASSRADTQYF. The CDR3 nucleotides read TGCGCCAGCAGCCGGGCAGATACGCAGTATTTT.

The rearrangement uses TRBV6-1 and TRBJ2-7; D gene unclear. Trimming pared 2 bases from V and 5 bases from J, leaving 10 bases between. The CDR3 contains 13 residues. Germline CDR1 MNHNS, CDR2 SASEGT. The CDR3 is CASSESTRNEQYF. CDR3 coding DNA: TGTGCCAGCAGTGAATCGACAAGAAACGAGCAGTACTTC.

This clone came up a few times. This chain uses TRBV5-5 with TRBJ2-7, with D tentatively TRBD1 (8 bases). The V and J ends lost 0 bases and 3 bases respectively, with 22 bases between them. The germline gives CDR1 SGHKS, CDR2 YYEKEE (reference sequence). This CDR3 region has 18 residues. CDR3 DNA: TGTGCCAGCAGCTTGGGGGACAGGTTCTCGGGGACTAACTACGAGCAGTACTTC. Translation gives CASSLGDRFSGTNYEQYF.

This clone has just one count. The chain joins TRBV28 to TRBJ1-4, with no clear D. V was clipped by 2 bases and J by 4 bases, with 11 bases between them. The CDR3 has 15 residues. From germline, CDR1 is MDHEN and CDR2 SYDVKM. CDR3 protein: CASSLRTRNNEKLFF. The CDR3 DNA sequence: TGTGCCAGCAGTTTAAGGACGCGGAATAATGAAAAACTGTTTTTT.

The chain joins TRBV30 to TRBJ1-1; D is unclear. The V gene's germline CDR1 is GTSNPN and CDR2 SVGIG (reference sequence). V lost 0 bases and J 4 bases, leaving 12 bases between the germline ends. CDR3 length: 14 amino acids. For the CDR3, the DNA is TGTGCCTGGAGTGTGGTATCGGGGAGCACTGAAGCTTTCTTT. The encoded protein is CAWSVVSGSTEAFF.

V usage is TRBV10-1 and J usage is TRBJ1-5; D gene uncertain. The CDR3 runs 14 residues. Trimming left V 8 bases short and J 3 bases short, with 14 bases between. Germline V gene lookup returns CDR1 WNHNN and CDR2 SYGVQD (reference sequence). CDR3 nucleotides: TGCGCCAGCCTTACCGGGAACCTCAATCAGCCCCAGCATTTT. Translating it yields CASLTGNLNQPQHF.

The genes are TRBV7-9 and TRBJ1-3; a weak D match, TRBD1 (5 bases). CDR1 and CDR2 (germline): SEHNR, FQNEAQ (reference sequence). This CDR3 is built from 15 residues. V was trimmed by 3 bases and J by 4 bases, leaving 13 bases between them. This chain's CDR3 is CASSFPGGEGNTIYF. Here the CDR3 DNA reads TGTGCCAGCAGCTTTCCCGGGGGAGAAGGAAACACCATATATTTT. The full variable domain, with the rest looked up from reference TRBV7-9 and TRBJ1-3, is DTGVSQNPRHKITKRGQNVTFRCDPISEHNRLYWYRQTLGQGPEFLTYFQNEAQLEKSRLLSDRFSAERPKGSFSTLEIQRTEQGDSAMYLCASSFPGGEGNTIYFGEGSWLTVV.

The genes are TRBV7-9 and TRBJ1-2, with 7 nucleotides matching TRBD1. In germline, CDR1 is SEHNR, CDR2 FQNEAQ (reference sequence). This CDR3 region has 17 residues. V shed 5 bases and J 4 bases; nucleotides not matched to a gene: 16. The CDR3 reads CASSPSQGGWAIYGYTF. The CDR3 DNA is TGTGCCAGCAGCCCGAGTCAGGGGGGTTGGGCTATCTATGGCTACACCTTC. Filled out from reference TRBV7-9 and TRBJ1-2, the complete variable domain reads DTGVSQNPRHKITKRGQNVTFRCDPISEHNRLYWYRQTLGQGPEFLTYFQNEAQLEKSRLLSDRFSAERPKGSFSTLEIQRTEQGDSAMYLCASSPSQGGWAIYGYTFGSGTRLTVV.

The chain has TRBV27 and TRBJ2-1; D not certain. The CDR3 is 13 amino acids. The germline V and J ends were trimmed by 0 bases and 6 bases, with 6 bases remaining between them. Germline assignment: CDR1 MNHEY and CDR2 SMNVEV (reference sequence). The CDR3 here is CASSLSSGNEQFF. Written as DNA, the CDR3 is TGTGCCAGCAGTTTATCATCTGGCAATGAGCAGTTCTTC.

The chain links TRBV5-8 to TRBJ2-7, with a weak D call TRBD1 (5 bases). The CDR3 runs to 13 residues. Trimming removed 0 bases at V and 5 bases at J, with 9 bases between. CDR1 and CDR2 from the germline V gene are SGHTS and YDEGEE. The DNA of the CDR3 is TGTGCCAGCAGCTTGGCCGCAGGGAACGAGCAGTACTTC. Its protein is CASSLAAGNEQYF.

J is TRBJ2-3 and V is TRBV7-9; D perhaps matches TRBD2 (5 bases). The germline V gene encodes CDR1 SEHNR and CDR2 FQNEAQ (reference sequence). V lost 5 bases and J lost 3, with 21 bases in between. The CDR3 has 17 amino acids. In DNA form, the CDR3 reads TGTGCCAGCAGCCCCCCCGGGGTGGGCCTAGGAACAGATACGCAGTATTTT. This encodes CASSPPGVGLGTDTQYF. Supplemented by reference TRBV7-9 and TRBJ2-3, the full variable domain reads DTGVSQNPRHKITKRGQNVTFRCDPISEHNRLYWYRQTLGQGPEFLTYFQNEAQLEKSRLLSDRFSAERPKGSFSTLEIQRTEQGDSAMYLCASSPPGVGLGTDTQYFGPGTRLTVL.

The chain recombines TRBV28 with TRBJ1-6; D remains ambiguous. This CDR3 has 15 residues. CDR1 MDHEN and CDR2 SYDVKM come from the germline V gene. V lost 3 bases to trimming and J lost 0 bases, with 6 bases between them. CDR3 residues: CASSLRSSYNSPLHF. The DNA of the CDR3 is TGTGCCAGCAGTTTGCGAAGCTCCTATAATTCACCCCTCCACTTT.

The J gene is TRBJ1-4, the V gene TRBV9; D might be TRBD1 (6 bases). V dropped 6 bases and J dropped 4 bases, with 13 bases sitting between them. CDR3 size: 14 residues. The germline CDR1 and CDR2 sequences are SGDLS and YYNGEE. The CDR3 DNA is TGTGCCAGCAATCGGGGGGCCGATAATGAAAAACTGTTTTTT. The encoded protein is CASNRGADNEKLFF.

V is TRBV4-1 and J is TRBJ1-2, with D possibly TRBD1 on 5 matching bases. Germline CDR1 and CDR2: MGHRA and YSYEKL. Trimming removed 2 bases from V and 0 bases from J, with 10 bases in between. The CDR3 length is 15 residues. The CDR3 here is CASSQYRTTNYGYTF. CDR3 bases: TGCGCCAGCAGCCAATACAGGACCACTAACTATGGCTACACCTTC.